The 2 T cell receptor beta chains presented below share a single source sample, sequenced in a study of PD-1 blockade in mismatch repair-deficient tumors. Using immunoSEQ multiplex PCR, the repertoire was profiled, and TCRdb retains in-frame clones only, with some absent. This sample has approximately 100,000 clones, with about 79% found just once. The input for sequencing was peripheral blood, taken about 36 weeks after starting pembrolizumab. These receptors originate from an adult with mismatch repair-deficient cancer.

The chain couples TRBV7-9 to TRBJ2-5; D gene ambiguous. From germline, CDR1 is SEHNR and CDR2 FQNEAQ (reference sequence). Trimming stripped 1 base from V and 2 bases from J, with 11 bases between. The CDR3 is 15 residues long. This CDR3 reads CASSLGMPAQETQYF. The CDR3 DNA is TGTGCCAGCAGCTTAGGGATGCCAGCTCAAGAGACCCAGTACTTC.

The chain employs TRBV5-1 and TRBJ2-7; the D gene is possibly TRBD1 (5 bases). The CDR3 has 14 amino acids. V was shortened by 1 base and J by 5 bases, with 13 bases between the two germline ends. CDR1 and CDR2 (germline): SGHRS, YFSETQ. CDR3 DNA: TGCGCCAGCAGCTTGAAGGGGCAGGAGAACGAGCAGTACTTC. As protein: CASSLKGQENEQYF. The complete variable domain, with remaining parts taken from reference TRBV5-1 and TRBJ2-7, reads KAGVTQTPRYLIKTRGQQVTLSCSPISGHRSVSWYQQTPGQGLQFLFEYFSETQRNKGNFPGRFSGRQFSNSRSEMNVSTLELGDSALYLCASSLKGQENEQYFGPGTRLTVT.